These T cell receptor beta chains were read from a single sample in a study of T cells in Graves' hyperthyroidism and ophthalmopathy. From the multiplex PCR reads, TCRdb called clonotypes with MiXCR, one entry per CDR3 protein. The top ten clones hold roughly 19% of a sample with hundreds of thousands of distinct CDR3 sequences, roughly 15% of them seen once. Sequencing input: blood. These TCRs come from a woman aged 55-69 years with Graves' ophthalmopathy. Both conserved end residues are part of each CDR3. The D gene is left open where the match is weak. Where a row states a size, it is once, few, many or the class of an expanded clone; other rows omit it.

j_call | v_call | clone_size | d_call | cdr3_aa | cdr3_nt
TRBJ2-2 | TRBV5-1 | many | TRBD1 | CASSLVTGGTGELFF | TGCGCCAGCAGCTTGGTTACAGGGGGAACCGGGGAGCTGTTTTTT
TRBJ2-7 | TRBV27 | many | - | CASSGFARDSYEQYF | TGTGCCAGCTCCGGGTTTGCCAGGGACTCCTACGAGCAGTACTTC
TRBJ2-7 | TRBV28 | - | - | CASQGVTYEQYF | TGTGCCTCCCAAGGAGTCACCTACGAGCAGTACTTC
TRBJ1-1 | TRBV6-1 | - | TRBD1 | CASTGGRYGEAFF | TGTGCCAGCACAGGGGGCAGATACGGTGAAGCTTTCTTT
TRBJ2-4 | TRBV7-9 | many | TRBD1 | CASSPSRDSIQYF | TGTGCCAGCAGCCCTTCCCGGGACAGCATTCAGTACTTC
TRBJ1-1 | TRBV5-1 | many | - | CASSSRFPTGDTEAFF | TGCGCCAGCAGTTCTAGGTTCCCAACCGGGGACACTGAAGCTTTCTTT
TRBJ2-7 | TRBV5-4 | many | TRBD1 | CASRGRTGEGYEQYF | TGTGCCAGCAGGGGACGGACAGGGGAGGGGTACGAGCAGTACTTC
TRBJ2-1 | TRBV14 | - | - | CASRAPGLYNEQFF | TGTGCCAGCAGGGCACCGGGACTCTACAATGAGCAGTTCTTC
TRBJ2-7 | TRBV29-1 | - | - | CSVGVEEGYEQYF | TGCAGCGTTGGGGTGGAGGAGGGCTACGAGCAGTACTTC
TRBJ2-1 | TRBV6-1 | few | - | CASRDTGRHEQFF | TGTGCCAGCAGGGACACAGGGAGACATGAGCAGTTCTTC
TRBJ2-7 | TRBV5-1 | many | TRBD2 | CASSLGGTAVTRGLAASYEQYF | TGCGCCAGCAGCTTGGGTGGGACAGCCGTTACTCGGGGACTAGCGGCCTCCTACGAGCAGTACTTC
TRBJ2-7 | TRBV9 | - | TRBD2 | CATKLSGNGYEQYF | TGTGCCACCAAACTTAGCGGGAACGGCTACGAGCAGTACTTC
TRBJ2-5 | TRBV5-1 | few | TRBD2 | CASSLVASGTQETQYF | TGCGCCAGCAGCTTGGTGGCTAGCGGGACGCAAGAGACCCAGTACTTC
TRBJ2-7 | TRBV12-3/TRBV12-4 | - | TRBD2 | CASSPYRLAGAYEQYF | TGTGCCAGCAGCCCATACCGGCTAGCGGGCGCCTACGAGCAGTACTTC
TRBJ2-1 | TRBV7-2 | many | TRBD2 | CASSPLAGAGNEQFF | TGTGCCAGCAGCCCGCTAGCGGGAGCGGGGAATGAGCAGTTCTTC
TRBJ2-7 | TRBV4-1 | - | - | CASSLGTKEQYF | TGCGCCAGCAGCCTCGGGACAAAAGAGCAGTACTTC
TRBJ2-1 | TRBV12-3/TRBV12-4 | many | TRBD1 | CASNTGTGTNEQFF | TGTGCCAGCAATACCGGGACAGGGACGAATGAGCAGTTCTTC
TRBJ2-4 | TRBV20-1 | many | TRBD2 | CSARDTTSGTAKNIQYF | TGCAGTGCTAGAGATACCACTAGCGGGACAGCCAAAAACATTCAGTACTTC
TRBJ2-3 | TRBV24-1 | - | - | CATSDLNTDTQYF | TGTGCCACCAGTGATTTAAACACAGATACGCAGTATTTT
TRBJ1-4 | TRBV2 | many | - | CASGPSSTNEKLFF | TGTGCCAGCGGACCGAGTTCAACTAATGAAAAACTGTTTTTT
TRBJ1-2 | TRBV2 | many | TRBD1 | CASRKDRADGYTF | TGTGCCAGCAGGAAAGACAGGGCGGATGGCTACACCTTC
TRBJ1-4 | TRBV9 | once | - | CASSVAVGNEKLFF | TGTGCCAGCAGCGTAGCAGTAGGTAATGAAAAACTGTTTTTT
TRBJ1-1 | TRBV20-1 | many | - | CSAFRGNTEAFF | TGCAGTGCTTTCCGGGGGAACACTGAAGCTTTCTTT
TRBJ2-3 | TRBV6-5 | - | - | CASSYSASTDTQYF | TGTGCCAGCAGTTACTCTGCCAGCACAGATACGCAGTATTTT
TRBJ1-1 | TRBV28 | many | - | CASSLRDYNTEAFF | TGTGCCAGCAGCCTCAGGGATTATAACACTGAAGCTTTCTTT
TRBJ2-1 | TRBV19 | - | - | CASSPATGSNEQFF | TGTGCCAGTAGTCCGGCTACAGGGTCCAATGAGCAGTTCTTC
TRBJ2-1 | TRBV10-2 | - | - | CASSPQMHNEQFF | TGCGCCAGCAGCCCTCAGATGCACAATGAGCAGTTCTTC
TRBJ2-1 | TRBV10-3 | many | - | CAIQVTEAYNEQFF | TGTGCCATCCAGGTCACTGAGGCCTACAATGAGCAGTTCTTC
TRBJ2-1 | TRBV19 | few | TRBD2 | CASSSTSGRFDEQFF | TGTGCCAGTAGTTCCACTAGCGGGAGGTTCGATGAGCAGTTCTTC
TRBJ2-1 | TRBV12-3/TRBV12-4 | many | TRBD1 | CASRPDRDDNEQFF | TGTGCCAGCAGACCGGACAGGGACGACAATGAGCAGTTCTTC
TRBJ2-3 | TRBV29-1 | many | - | CSVEDRGQLTDTQYF | TGCAGCGTTGAAGATCGCGGACAGTTAACAGATACGCAGTATTTT
TRBJ2-7 | TRBV5-8 | many | - | CASSRILVVYEQYF | TGTGCCAGCAGCCGAATACTAGTGGTCTACGAGCAGTACTTC
TRBJ2-1 | TRBV28 | many | - | CASKELYNEQFF | TGTGCGTCGAAGGAGCTCTACAATGAGCAGTTCTTC
TRBJ2-2 | TRBV4-2 | few | - | CASSQEVAGNTGELFF | TGTGCCAGCAGCCAAGAGGTTGCGGGTAACACCGGGGAGCTGTTTTTT
TRBJ1-1 | TRBV20-1 | many | - | CSVPDIFMNTEAFF | TGCAGTGTCCCGGACATTTTTATGAACACTGAAGCTTTCTTT
TRBJ2-3 | TRBV5-4 | - | - | CASSVWADSTDTQYF | TGTGCCAGCAGCGTTTGGGCGGACTCAACAGATACGCAGTATTTT
TRBJ2-5 | TRBV30 | many | TRBD1 | CAWSTGGGETQYF | TGTGCCTGGAGTACAGGGGGCGGTGAGACCCAGTACTTC
TRBJ2-7 | TRBV29-1 | - | - | CSVEVGPKAYEQYF | TGCAGCGTTGAAGTCGGACCAAAAGCCTACGAGCAGTACTTC
TRBJ2-3 | TRBV19 | once | TRBD1 | CASSTGQGKGTDTQYF | TGTGCCAGTAGTACTGGACAGGGGAAAGGCACAGATACGCAGTATTTT
TRBJ2-7 | TRBV20-1 | - | TRBD2 | CSALGLAGSSYEQYF | TGCAGTGCCCTAGGACTAGCGGGAAGCTCCTACGAGCAGTACTTC